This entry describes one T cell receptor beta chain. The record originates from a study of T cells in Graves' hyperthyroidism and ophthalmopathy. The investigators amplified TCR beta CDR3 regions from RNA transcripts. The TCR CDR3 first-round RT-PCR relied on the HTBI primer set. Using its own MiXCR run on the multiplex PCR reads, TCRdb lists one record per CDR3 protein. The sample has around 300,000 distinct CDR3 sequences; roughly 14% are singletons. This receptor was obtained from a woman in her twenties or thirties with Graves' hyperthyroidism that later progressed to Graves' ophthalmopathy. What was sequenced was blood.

In DNA form, the CDR3 reads TGTGCCAGCAGCTTGGCCTTAACTAGCGGAAGCACAGATACGCAGTATTTT. Amino acids: CASSLALTSGSTDTQYF. The gene calls are TRBV5-4 and TRBJ2-3; 8 bases line up with TRBD2. V was pared by 0 bases and J by 0 bases, with 6 bases of the junction left unmatched. The CDR3 has 17 amino acids. Germline V gene lookup returns CDR1 SGHNT and CDR2 YYREEE (reference sequence).